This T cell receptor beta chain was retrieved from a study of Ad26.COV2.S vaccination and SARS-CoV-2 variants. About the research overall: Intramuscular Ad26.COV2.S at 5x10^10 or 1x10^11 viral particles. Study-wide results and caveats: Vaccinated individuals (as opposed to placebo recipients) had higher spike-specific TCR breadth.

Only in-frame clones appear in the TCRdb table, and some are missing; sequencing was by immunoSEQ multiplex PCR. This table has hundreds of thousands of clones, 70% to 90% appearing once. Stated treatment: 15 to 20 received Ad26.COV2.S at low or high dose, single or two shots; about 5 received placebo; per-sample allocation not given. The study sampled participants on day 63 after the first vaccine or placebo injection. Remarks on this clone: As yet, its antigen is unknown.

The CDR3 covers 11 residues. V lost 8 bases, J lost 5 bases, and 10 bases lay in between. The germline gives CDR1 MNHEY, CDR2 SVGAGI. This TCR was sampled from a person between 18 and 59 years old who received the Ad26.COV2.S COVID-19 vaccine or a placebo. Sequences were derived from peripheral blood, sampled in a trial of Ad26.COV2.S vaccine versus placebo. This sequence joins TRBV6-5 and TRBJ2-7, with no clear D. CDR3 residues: CASRRLDEQYF. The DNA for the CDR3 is TGTGCCAGCCGGCGGCTCGACGAGCAGTACTTC.